The present T cell receptor (beta chain) was sequenced within a study of spatial heterogeneity in lung cancer. Study context: Samples were donated by 72 untreated early-stage non-small cell lung cancer patients.

Whole-study findings and limits: TCRs found ubiquitously expanded in tumor appeared in blood more at resection than at follow-up.

The CDR3 covers 15 residues. Germline loops: CDR1 MNHEY, CDR2 SVGEGT. With regard to this clonotype: Antigen: not known.

Noted time point: blood at routine non-recurrence follow-up after resection. A single record per CDR3 protein comes from TCRdb applying MiXCR to the 5' RACE reads. The profile covers about 110,000 distinct CDR3 sequences, with approximately 11% appearing a single time and more than 20% taken by the ten largest. Sequenced here: PBMCs, sampled at follow-up. The chain couples TRBV6-2 or TRBV6-3 to TRBJ2-3; TRBD1 matches at 8 bases. TRBJ1-5 explains the end of the DNA better; the J call may be wrong. The sequence was obtained from a female donor with early-stage non-small cell lung cancer. The CDR3 DNA sequence: TGTGCCAGCAGTCCGACAGGGGTGGGTGCAGATACGCAGCATTTT. As protein: CASSPTGVGADTQHF.